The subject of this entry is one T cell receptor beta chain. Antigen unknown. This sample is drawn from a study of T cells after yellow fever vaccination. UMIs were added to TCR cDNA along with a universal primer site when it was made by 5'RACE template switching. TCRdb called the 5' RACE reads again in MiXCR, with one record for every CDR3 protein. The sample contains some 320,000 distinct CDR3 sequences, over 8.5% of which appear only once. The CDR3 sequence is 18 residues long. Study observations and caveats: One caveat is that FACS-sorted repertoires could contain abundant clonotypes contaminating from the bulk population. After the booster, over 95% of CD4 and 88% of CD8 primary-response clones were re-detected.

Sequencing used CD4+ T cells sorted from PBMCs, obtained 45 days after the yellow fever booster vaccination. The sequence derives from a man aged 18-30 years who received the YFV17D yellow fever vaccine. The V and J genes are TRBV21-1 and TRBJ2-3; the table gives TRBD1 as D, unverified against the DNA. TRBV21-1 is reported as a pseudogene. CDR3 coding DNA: TGTGCCAGCAGCTCCCTTAGGTTCCGGGGCAGTAGCACAGATACGCAGTATTTT. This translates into CASSSLRFRGSSTDTQYF.